This T cell receptor (beta chain) comes out of a study of T cell responses to AZD1222 COVID-19 vaccine (dated by TCRdb to the early 2020s). For the study in its entirety: TCR sequencing was performed for about 250 trial participants, of whom about 200 were given two doses of AZD1222 and around 26 were given two doses of MenACWY control vaccine. Trial participants were enrolled into age subgroups of 18-55, 56-69 and 70-plus years, which contained roughly 140, 27 and 60 TCR-sequenced participants, respectively.

Taken from cysteine to phenylalanine, the CDR3 has 14 residues. Left in the record is the CDR3 DNA by itself, 42 bases read in frame from the first base. Looking up the germline V gene yields CDR1 ENHRY and CDR2 SYGVKD. V drops 7 bases and J drops 1 base, leaving 13 bases in between. The CDR3 regions of human TCRbeta chains were analyzed by immunosequencing. In the original analysis: Repertoire TCRs were matched against a reference library of SARS-CoV-2-specific TCRs generated with the MIRA antigen-specificity platform. Breadth meant the fraction of unique TCRs that were SARS-CoV-2-associated, whereas depth meant the fraction of total T cells that were SARS-CoV-2-associated. Each spike-specific TCR was assigned to its reactive spike region and to a CD4 or CD8 class using the MIRA data. Log10-transformed breadth and depth values were compared by one-way ANOVA with Sidak's multiple comparisons tests. The table was pulled from immuneACCESS by TCRdb, which kept in-frame rearrangements only. Such tables lose some clones; where checked, under half of the loss comes from unresolved V genes, and the rest has no known cause. The V and J calls and clone size are taken from that table; D and trimming were inferred from the DNA. The sample data list 150,000 or so clones, and roughly 88% of these were observed just once. The ten largest clonotypes hold roughly 6% of the sample.

The time point label on this specimen signifies: about 28 days (+/-7) after the second vaccine dose. AZD1222 recipients whose second dose came at about 4 weeks and those whose second dose came at about 12 weeks were combined into one group, since spike-specific TCR depth and breadth did not differ between the two schedules. Samples from vaccinated people were obtained from the UK trials COV001 and COV002, which included a single-blind randomized controlled phase 2/3 trial of AZD1222 (ChAdOx1 nCoV-19) in healthy adults. For TCRbeta chain sequencing, PBMC samples from trial participants were taken at day 0 and at day 28 after the second dose. Note on this clone: What this receptor recognizes is not known. One base away there is no much larger clone; base qualities are not given.

Overall study outcomes, separate from this receptor: Because no samples from the day 14 peak response were available, repertoires could be characterized only after the peak T cell response. Conclusions about previously exposed vaccinees are limited, since just five to seven AZD1222 recipients were seropositive for SARS-CoV-2 at baseline. Nearly half of unique spike-specific TCRs reportedly recognized epitopes outside regions mutated in the B.1.351 and B.1.1.7 variants. In the small 56-69-year group, the increase in depth fell short of significance, most likely because of low power. A significant rise in spike-specific TCR breadth and depth was observed after two AZD1222 doses relative to day 0 and relative to MenACWY recipients. The vaccine-associated CD4 TCRs covered the entire spike protein, and the dominant responses fell in regions 160-218 and 743-854. Most participants were white British and females outnumbered males, and the authors suggested that clonal diversity may have been underestimated.

The rearrangement combines TRBV10-3 with TRBJ1-2, with the D gene not clear enough to name. The sequencing here drew on peripheral blood, taken 28 days after the second AZD1222 dose. The clonotype originates from an adult who received the AZD1222 COVID-19 vaccine. The DNA is TGTGCCATCAAGTCTGATCGGATTAACTATGGCTACACCTTC. The translation is CAIKSDRINYGYTF.